This paragraph reports one T cell receptor beta chain. Its matching antigen is unknown. Some clones are missing from TCRdb's copy, which holds only in-frame ones; the method was immunoSEQ multiplex PCR. Here the sample spans roughly 150,000 clones, less than 90% being singletons. This sample stems from a study of cytomegalovirus exposure and HLA in healthy donors. Study-wide context: It was reported in a later analysis that the 100 to 150 validation repertoires used the same platform as the approximately 670 first-cohort repertoires.

Study-level findings and limits: Subsequent analysis of the 100 to 150 validation repertoires found a tendency for first-cohort TCR clusters to co-occur. Researchers catalogued about 150 TCR beta chains as cytomegalovirus-associated.

The donors were in the roughly 110-subject validation cohort; that cohort was separate from the roughly 700-subject first cohort. With V trimmed by 2 bases and J by 9 bases, 2 bases remained unmatched. The CDR3 is 13 amino acids. Germline loops: CDR1 SGHVS, CDR2 FNYEAQ. V and J are TRBV7-6 and TRBJ2-1; TRBD2 matches 9 bases. The sequence derives from a woman between 18 and 29 years old in good health and CMV-seronegative. What was sequenced was PBMCs. In DNA, the CDR3 is TGTGCCAGCAGCTTAAGCGGGAGGACTGAGCAGTTCTTC. Its translation: CASSLSGRTEQFF.